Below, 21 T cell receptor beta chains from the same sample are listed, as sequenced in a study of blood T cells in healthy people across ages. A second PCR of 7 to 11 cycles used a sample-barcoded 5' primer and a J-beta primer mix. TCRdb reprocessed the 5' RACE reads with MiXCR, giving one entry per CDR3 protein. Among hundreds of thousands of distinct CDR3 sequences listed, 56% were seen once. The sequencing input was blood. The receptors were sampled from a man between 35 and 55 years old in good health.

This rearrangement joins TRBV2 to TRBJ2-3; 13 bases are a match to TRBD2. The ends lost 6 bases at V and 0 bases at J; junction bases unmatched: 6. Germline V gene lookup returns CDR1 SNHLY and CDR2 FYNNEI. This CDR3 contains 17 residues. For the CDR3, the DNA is TGTGCCAGCAGCCGGGGACTAGCGGGGCCTAGCACAGATACGCAGTATTTT. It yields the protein CASSRGLAGPSTDTQYF.

The CDR3 DNA sequence: TGTGCCAGCAGCGTCGCAACCAATGAGCAGTACTTC. This encodes CASSVATNEQYF. The chain joins TRBV7-9 to TRBJ2-7; D is ambiguous. Germline-derived CDR1 and CDR2 are SEHNR and FQNEAQ (reference sequence). This CDR3 is built from 12 residues. V was shortened by 5 bases and J by 7 bases, with 12 bases between the two germline ends.

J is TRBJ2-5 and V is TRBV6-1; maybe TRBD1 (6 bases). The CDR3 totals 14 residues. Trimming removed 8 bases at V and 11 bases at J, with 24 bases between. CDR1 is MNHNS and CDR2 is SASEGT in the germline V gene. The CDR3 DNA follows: TGTGCCAGCGAGCCCCAAACAGGACAGAGAGGGCAGTACTTC. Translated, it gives CASEPQTGQRGQYF.

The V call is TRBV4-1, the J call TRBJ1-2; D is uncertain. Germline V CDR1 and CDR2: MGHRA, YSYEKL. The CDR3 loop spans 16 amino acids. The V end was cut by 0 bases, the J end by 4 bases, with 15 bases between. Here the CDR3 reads CASSQDGSNWGYGYTF. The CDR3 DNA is TGCGCCAGCAGCCAAGATGGATCCAATTGGGGCTATGGCTACACCTTC.

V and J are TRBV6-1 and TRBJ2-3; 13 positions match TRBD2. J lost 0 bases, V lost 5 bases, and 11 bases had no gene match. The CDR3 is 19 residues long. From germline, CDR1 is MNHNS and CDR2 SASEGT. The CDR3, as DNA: TGTGCCAGCAGTACGGCGGGACTAGCGGGAACTAGGAGCACAGATACGCAGTATTTT. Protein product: CASSTAGLAGTRSTDTQYF.

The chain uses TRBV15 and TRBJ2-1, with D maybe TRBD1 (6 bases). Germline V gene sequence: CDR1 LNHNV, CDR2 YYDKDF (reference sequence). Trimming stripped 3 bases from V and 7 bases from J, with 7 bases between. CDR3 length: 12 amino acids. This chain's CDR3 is CATSRGTNEQFF. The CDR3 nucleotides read TGTGCCACCAGCAGGGGGACAAATGAGCAGTTCTTC. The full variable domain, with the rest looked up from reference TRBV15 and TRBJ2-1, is DAMVIQNPRYQVTQFGKPVTLSCSQTLNHNVMYWYQQKSSQAPKLLFHYYDKDFNNEADTPDNFQSRRPNTSFCFLDIRSPGLGDTAMYLCATSRGTNEQFFGPGTRLTVL.

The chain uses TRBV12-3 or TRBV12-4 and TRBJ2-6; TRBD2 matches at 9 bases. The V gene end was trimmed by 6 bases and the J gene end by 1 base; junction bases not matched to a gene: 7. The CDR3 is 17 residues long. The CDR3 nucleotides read TGTGCCAGCAGCCCCAGCGGGAGGATTTCTGGGGCCAACGTCCTGACTTTC. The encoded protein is CASSPSGRISGANVLTF.

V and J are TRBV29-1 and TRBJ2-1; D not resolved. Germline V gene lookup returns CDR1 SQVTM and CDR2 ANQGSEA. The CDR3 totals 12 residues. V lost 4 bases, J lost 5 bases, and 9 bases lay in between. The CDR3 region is CSVGPLNNEQFF. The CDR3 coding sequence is TGCAGCGTTGGGCCCCTTAACAATGAGCAGTTCTTC.

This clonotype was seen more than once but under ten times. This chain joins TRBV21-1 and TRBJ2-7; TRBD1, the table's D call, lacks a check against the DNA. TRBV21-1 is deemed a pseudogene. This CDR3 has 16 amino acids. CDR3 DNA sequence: TGTGCCAGCCCCAGGGGGTTCGGCCTTAGGACCTACGAGCAGTACTTC. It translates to CASPRGFGLRTYEQYF.

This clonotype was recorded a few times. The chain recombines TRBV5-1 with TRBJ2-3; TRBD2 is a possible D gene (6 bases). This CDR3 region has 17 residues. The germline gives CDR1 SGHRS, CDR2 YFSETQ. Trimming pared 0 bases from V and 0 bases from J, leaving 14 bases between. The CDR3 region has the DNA TGCGCCAGCAGCTTGGAATGGGGGGATACGAGCACAGATACGCAGTATTTT. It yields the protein CASSLEWGDTSTDTQYF.

CDR3 loop: CSVVSGYQETQYF. CDR3 nucleotide sequence: TGCAGCGTTGTCTCGGGGTACCAAGAGACCCAGTACTTC. The rearrangement uses TRBV29-1 and TRBJ2-5, with D possibly TRBD2 on 5 matching bases. Trimming pared 4 bases from V and 0 bases from J, leaving 9 bases between. The V gene's germline CDR1 is SQVTM and CDR2 ANQGSEA. This CDR3 region has 13 residues.

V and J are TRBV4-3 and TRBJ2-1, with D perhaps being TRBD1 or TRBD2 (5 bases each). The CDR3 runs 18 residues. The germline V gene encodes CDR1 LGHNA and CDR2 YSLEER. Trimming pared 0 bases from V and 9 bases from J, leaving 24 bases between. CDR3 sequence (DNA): TGCGCCAGCAGCCAAGATTTACCGGGACGGACTTCACGAAGTGAGCAGTTCTTC. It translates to CASSQDLPGRTSRSEQFF.

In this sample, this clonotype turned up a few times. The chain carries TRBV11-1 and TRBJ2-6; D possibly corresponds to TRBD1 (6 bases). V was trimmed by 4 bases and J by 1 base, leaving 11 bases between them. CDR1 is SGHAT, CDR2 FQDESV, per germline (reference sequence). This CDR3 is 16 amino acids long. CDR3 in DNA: TGTGCCAGCAGCTCCCTCAGGGGATCTGGGGCCAACGTCCTGACTTTC. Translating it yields CASSSLRGSGANVLTF.

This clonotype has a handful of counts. The CDR3 protein is CSVGRTGHYTNEQFF. DNA for the CDR3: TGCAGCGTTGGCCGGACAGGGCATTATACGAATGAGCAGTTCTTC. This chain uses TRBV29-1 with TRBJ2-1, with 8 bases fitting TRBD1. V lost 4 bases and J lost 7; bases outside the gene matches: 12. Germline V gene lookup returns CDR1 SQVTM and CDR2 ANQGSEA. The CDR3 consists of 15 residues.

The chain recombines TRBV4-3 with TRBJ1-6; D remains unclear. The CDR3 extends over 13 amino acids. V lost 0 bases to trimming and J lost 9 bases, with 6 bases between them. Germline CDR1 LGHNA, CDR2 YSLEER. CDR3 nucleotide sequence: TGCGCCAGCAGCCAAGATACTTTTTCACCCCTCCACTTT. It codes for CASSQDTFSPLHF.

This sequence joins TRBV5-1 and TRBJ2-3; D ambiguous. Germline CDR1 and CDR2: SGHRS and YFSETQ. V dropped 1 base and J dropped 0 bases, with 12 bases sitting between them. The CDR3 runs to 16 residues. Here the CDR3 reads CASSLIKELSTDTQYF. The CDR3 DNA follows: TGCGCCAGCAGCTTGATTAAAGAACTAAGCACAGATACGCAGTATTTT.

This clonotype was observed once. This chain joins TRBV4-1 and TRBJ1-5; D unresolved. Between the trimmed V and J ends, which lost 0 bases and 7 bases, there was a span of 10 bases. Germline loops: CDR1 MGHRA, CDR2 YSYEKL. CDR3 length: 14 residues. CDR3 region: CASSQDSISQPQHF. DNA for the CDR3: TGCGCCAGCAGCCAAGATAGCATCAGCCAGCCCCAGCATTTT.

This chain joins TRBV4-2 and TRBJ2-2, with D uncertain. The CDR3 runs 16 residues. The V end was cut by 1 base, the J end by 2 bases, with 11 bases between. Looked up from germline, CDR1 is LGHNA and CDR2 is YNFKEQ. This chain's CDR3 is CASSQASLLNTGELFF. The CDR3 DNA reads TGTGCCAGCAGCCAAGCGTCCCTATTAAACACCGGGGAGCTGTTTTTT.

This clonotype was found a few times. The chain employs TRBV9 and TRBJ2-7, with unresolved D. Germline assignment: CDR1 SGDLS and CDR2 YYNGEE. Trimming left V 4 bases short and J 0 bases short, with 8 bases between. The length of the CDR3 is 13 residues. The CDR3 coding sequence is TGTGCCAGCAGCCCTCGTAGCTCCTACGAGCAGTACTTC. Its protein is CASSPRSSYEQYF.

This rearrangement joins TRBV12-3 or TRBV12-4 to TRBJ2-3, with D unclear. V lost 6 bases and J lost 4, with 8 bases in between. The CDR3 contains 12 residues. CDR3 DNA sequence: TGTGCCAGCAGCCCGATGGCAGATACGCAGTATTTT. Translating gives CASSPMADTQYF.

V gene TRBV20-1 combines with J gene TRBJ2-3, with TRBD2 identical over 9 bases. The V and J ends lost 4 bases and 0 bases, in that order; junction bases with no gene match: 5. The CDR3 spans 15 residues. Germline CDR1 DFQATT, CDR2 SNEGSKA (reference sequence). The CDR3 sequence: CSAKRGEFSTDTQYF. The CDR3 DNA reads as TGCAGTGCTAAGCGGGGGGAATTTAGCACAGATACGCAGTATTTT.